This TCR beta chain was captured in a study of cytomegalovirus exposure and HLA in healthy donors. The study's findings and limits: When analyzed later, the rates of TCR association showed variation by HLA locus, with DRB1 the most and HLA-C the fewest. Sequencing probably produced one cluster of sequence variants that were highly shared. Immune exposure data for these donors was limited to CMV serostatus. TCR beta chain V- and J-gene trimming was linked, in a later analysis, to a missense variant in DCLRE1C.

A note on this clone: Its antigen is not identified.

V shed 1 base and J 12 bases; nucleotides not matched to a gene: 11. The CDR3 has 15 amino acids. CDR1 and CDR2 from the germline V gene are MGHRA and YSYEKL. 13 Jbeta primers and 60 Vbeta primers were used for the PCR. The assay was immunoSEQ multiplex PCR, and TCRdb's table has in-frame clones only and misses some. The sample includes about 140,000 clones, approximately 76% seen only once; the top ten take roughly 1.9%. The sequenced material came from PBMCs. The J gene is TRBJ2-1, the V gene TRBV4-1, with 8 bases matching TRBD2. This receptor was identified in a middle-aged man in good health and CMV-seronegative. CDR3 sequence reads: CASSQGGLAGLGQFF. The CDR3 bases are TGCGCCAGCAGCCAAGGAGGCCTAGCGGGCCTAGGGCAGTTCTTC.